The sequence of this T cell receptor beta chain was determined in a study of OX40 agonist ivuxolimab in advanced cancers. Study in general: Patients undergoing dose escalation presented with hepatocellular carcinoma, melanoma, renal cell or head and neck cancer. Whole-study findings and limits: Some nonresponders additionally presented with little normalized T-cell clonal expansion.

Here immunoSEQ multiplex PCR was the method, and the copy in TCRdb shows in-frame clones only, minus some. This sample has roughly 92,000 clones, with around 88% found just once. Germline-derived CDR1 and CDR2 are SGDLS and YYNGEE. The CDR3 totals 15 residues. The V end was cut by 4 bases, the J end by 4 bases, with 14 bases between. Points on this clone: Antigen specificity is unknown.

The receptor comes from an adult with an advanced solid tumor such as melanoma, head and neck, liver or kidney cancer. The sample here was CD4+ or CD8+ T cells sorted from blood, taken in a trial of the OX40 agonist ivuxolimab. This sequence joins TRBV9 and TRBJ2-2; tentatively, D is TRBD1 (7 bases). The CDR3 sequence is CASSTYRGGTGELFF. CDR3 sequence (DNA): TGTGCCAGCAGCACCTACAGGGGAGGCACCGGGGAGCTGTTTTTT.